A selection of T cell receptor beta chains follows, all from one sample in a study of regulatory T cells in long-lasting Graves disease. MiXCR was run by TCRdb on the multiplex PCR reads, yielding one entry per CDR3 protein. In the table there are fewer than 650,000 distinct CDR3 sequences, about 15% of which are singletons. This sample was shared with a second study, whose subject was T cells in Graves' hyperthyroidism and ophthalmopathy.

The sequencing used peripheral blood mononuclear cells (PBMCs), collected at new diagnosis, from a patient treated with antithyroid drugs. The receptor set was obtained from a woman in her twenties or thirties with Graves disease. Each CDR3 is given with its conserved first and last residue. A D gene is named only where the DNA matches it firmly. Not all rows give a size; the values are once, few, many and, for expanded clones, a class.

CDR3 DNA	CDR3 protein	V gene	clone size	D gene	J gene
TGTGCCAGCAGTTTCATGGACAGTATTGGCTACACCTTC	CASSFMDSIGYTF	TRBV28	many	-	TRBJ1-2
TGTGCCAGCAGCGGAAGGGGCTCCTACGAGCAGTACTTC	CASSGRGSYEQYF	TRBV7-9	few	-	TRBJ2-7
TGTGCCAGCAGGCCCGACACCAACCAAGAGACCCAGTACTTC	CASRPDTNQETQYF	TRBV2	many	-	TRBJ2-5
TGTGCCAGCAGTTTATCGTCGGGGGCGGACGAGCAGTACTTC	CASSLSSGADEQYF	TRBV12-3/TRBV12-4	many	-	TRBJ2-7
TGTGCCAGCGGATTAAACGGTCGCTCCTACAATGAGCAGTTCTTC	CASGLNGRSYNEQFF	TRBV7-2	many	-	TRBJ2-1
TGTGCCAGCAGGTCCAGACAGAGCAATCAGCCCCAGCATTTT	CASRSRQSNQPQHF	TRBV28	many	-	TRBJ1-5
TGTGCCAGCAGTCCAATGAAAAGCTCCTACGAGCAGTACTTC	CASSPMKSSYEQYF	TRBV6-2/TRBV6-3	many	-	TRBJ2-7
TGTGCCAGCAGTGAAGCGGTCGGGGGATATCAGCCCCAGCATTTT	CASSEAVGGYQPQHF	TRBV6-1	many	-	TRBJ1-5
TGTGCCAGCAAAGGGAGCTCCTACAATGAGCAGTTCTTC	CASKGSSYNEQFF	TRBV5-1	many	-	TRBJ2-1
TGTGCCAGCTCAACAAGCCGGGACAGACTATATGGCTACACCTTC	CASSTSRDRLYGYTF	TRBV18	-	TRBD1	TRBJ1-2
TGTGCCAGCAGAGAGACAGGGATCACCGGGGAGCTGTTTTTT	CASRETGITGELFF	TRBV3-1	-	TRBD1	TRBJ2-2
TGTGCCACCAGTGATAGCGGGACAGGGGGCACAGATACGCAGTATTTT	CATSDSGTGGTDTQYF	TRBV24-1	-	TRBD1	TRBJ2-3
TGTGCCAGCAGTCGCAGGACTAGCGGGACCTCCCAGAGCTCCTACGAGCAGTACTTC	CASSRRTSGTSQSSYEQYF	TRBV12-3/TRBV12-4	few	TRBD2	TRBJ2-7
TGCGCCAGCAGCTTTTCGGACAGGGGCAACGAGCAGTACTTC	CASSFSDRGNEQYF	TRBV5-1	-	TRBD1	TRBJ2-7
TGTGCCAGCAGCCAGAAGGCGCGGGTTGGCACTGAAGCTTTCTTT	CASSQKARVGTEAFF	TRBV14	-	-	TRBJ1-1
TGTGCCAGCAGTTACCGAGACAGGGACACAGATACGCAGTATTTT	CASSYRDRDTDTQYF	TRBV6-5	-	TRBD1	TRBJ2-3
TGTGCCAGCACAGGGACTAGCGGGGTTAGTCACCCTTACGAGCAGTACTTC	CASTGTSGVSHPYEQYF	TRBV6-1	many	TRBD2	TRBJ2-7
TGTGCCAGCAGTTACTCCGGCAGGGACACTGAAGCTTTCTTT	CASSYSGRDTEAFF	TRBV6-5	once	-	TRBJ1-1
TGTGCCAGCAGGGGTAACGAATATGGCTACACCTTC	CASRGNEYGYTF	TRBV2	many	-	TRBJ1-2
TGTGCCAGCAGTGAAGAGGCAGCCACTTTGAAAGCTTTCTTT	CASSEEAATLKAFF	TRBV6-1	many	-	TRBJ1-1
TGTGCCAGCAGTTTTTGGAACACTGAAGCTTTCTTT	CASSFWNTEAFF	TRBV28	-	-	TRBJ1-1
TGTGCCAGCAGTTTAGAGTCGGCGAATCAGCCCCAGCATTTT	CASSLESANQPQHF	TRBV12-3/TRBV12-4	many	-	TRBJ1-5
TGTGCCAGCAGCAGAGGACAGGGTGGGTCACCCCTCCACTTT	CASSRGQGGSPLHF	TRBV5-5	-	TRBD1	TRBJ1-6
TGTGCCAGCACCCAGAGGGAGAATCAGCCCCAGCATTTT	CASTQRENQPQHF	TRBV6-1	few	-	TRBJ1-5
TGTGCCAGCAGTGAACAGGCCCTCTCCTACGAGCAGTACTTC	CASSEQALSYEQYF	TRBV2	few	-	TRBJ2-7
TGCAGTGCTAGTGGGACTAGCTCCTACGAGCAGTACTTC	CSASGTSSYEQYF	TRBV20-1	-	TRBD2	TRBJ2-7